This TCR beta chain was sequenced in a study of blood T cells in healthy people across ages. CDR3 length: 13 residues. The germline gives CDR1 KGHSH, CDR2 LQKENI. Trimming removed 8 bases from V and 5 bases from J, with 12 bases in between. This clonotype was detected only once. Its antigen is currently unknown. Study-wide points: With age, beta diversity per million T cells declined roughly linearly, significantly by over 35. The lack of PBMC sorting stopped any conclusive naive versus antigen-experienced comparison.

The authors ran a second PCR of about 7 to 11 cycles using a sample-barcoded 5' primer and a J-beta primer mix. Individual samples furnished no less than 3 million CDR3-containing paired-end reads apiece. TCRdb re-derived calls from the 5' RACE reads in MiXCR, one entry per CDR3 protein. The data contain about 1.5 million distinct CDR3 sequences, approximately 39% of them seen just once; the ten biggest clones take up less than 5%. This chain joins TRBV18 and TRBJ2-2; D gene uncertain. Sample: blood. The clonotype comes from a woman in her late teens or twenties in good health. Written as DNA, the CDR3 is TGTGCCAGCGCGGCCTCCAGGACCGGGGAGCTGTTTTTT. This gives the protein CASAASRTGELFF.